The source of this T cell receptor beta chain is a study of blood T cell repertoires in COVID-19. CDR1 is MNHEY and CDR2 is SVGAGI in the germline V gene. With 6 bases removed from V and 1 base from J, the gap between germline ends came to 13 bases. This CDR3 comprises 15 residues. Assay used: immunoSEQ multiplex PCR; TCRdb lists only in-frame clones, some missing. The sample contains about 360,000 clones, around 80% of which appear only once. The sequence came from a man aged 25 to 40 with active or convalescent COVID-19. The material sequenced was peripheral blood. The gene calls are TRBV6-5 and TRBJ1-5; the D gene is possibly TRBD1 (5 bases). CDR3 loop: CASRRRGLSNQPQHF. The CDR3 coding sequence is TGTGCCAGCAGACGGAGGGGCCTAAGCAATCAGCCCCAGCATTTT.